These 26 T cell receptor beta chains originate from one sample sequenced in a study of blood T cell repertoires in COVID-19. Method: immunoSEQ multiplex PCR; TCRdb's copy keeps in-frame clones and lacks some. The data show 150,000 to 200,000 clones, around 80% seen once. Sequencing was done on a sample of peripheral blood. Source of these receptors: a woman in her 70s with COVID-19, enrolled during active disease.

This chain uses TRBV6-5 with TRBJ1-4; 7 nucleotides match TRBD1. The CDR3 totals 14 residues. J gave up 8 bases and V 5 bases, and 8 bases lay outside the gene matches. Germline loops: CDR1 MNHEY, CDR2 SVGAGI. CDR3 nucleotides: TGTGCCAGCAGTCGCGGGACAGTAGGGGAAAAACTGTTTTTT. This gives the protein CASSRGTVGEKLFF.

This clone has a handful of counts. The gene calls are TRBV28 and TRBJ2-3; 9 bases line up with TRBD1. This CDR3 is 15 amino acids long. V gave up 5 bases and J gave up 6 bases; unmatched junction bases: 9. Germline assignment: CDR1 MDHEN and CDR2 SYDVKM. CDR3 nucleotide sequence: TGTGCCAGCAGTCCCACGGGACAGGGCTTTGATACGCAGTATTTT. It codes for CASSPTGQGFDTQYF.

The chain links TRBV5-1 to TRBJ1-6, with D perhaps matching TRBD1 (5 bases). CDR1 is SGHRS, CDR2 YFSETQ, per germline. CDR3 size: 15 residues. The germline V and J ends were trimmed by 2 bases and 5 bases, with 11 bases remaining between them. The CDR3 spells CASSFRPGDNSPLHF. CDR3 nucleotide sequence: TGCGCCAGCAGCTTTCGTCCGGGGGATAATTCACCCCTCCACTTT.

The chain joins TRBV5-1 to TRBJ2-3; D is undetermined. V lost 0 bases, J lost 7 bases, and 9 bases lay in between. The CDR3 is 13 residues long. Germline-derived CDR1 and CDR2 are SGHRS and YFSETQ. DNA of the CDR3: TGCGCCAGCAGCTTGGCCGAGCGTAATACGCAGTATTTT. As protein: CASSLAERNTQYF.

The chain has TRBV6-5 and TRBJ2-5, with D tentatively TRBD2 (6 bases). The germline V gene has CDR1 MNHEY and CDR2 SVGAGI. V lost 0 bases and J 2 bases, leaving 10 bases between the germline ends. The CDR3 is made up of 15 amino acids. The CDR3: CASSYSPGDQETQYF. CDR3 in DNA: TGTGCCAGCAGTTACTCGCCGGGGGATCAAGAGACCCAGTACTTC.

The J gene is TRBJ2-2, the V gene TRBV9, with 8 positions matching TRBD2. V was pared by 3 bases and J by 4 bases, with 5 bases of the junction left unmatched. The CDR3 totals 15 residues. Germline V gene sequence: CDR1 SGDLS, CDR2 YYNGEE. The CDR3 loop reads CASSAGTSRTGELFF. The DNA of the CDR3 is TGTGCCAGCAGCGCCGGGACTAGTCGCACCGGGGAGCTGTTTTTT.

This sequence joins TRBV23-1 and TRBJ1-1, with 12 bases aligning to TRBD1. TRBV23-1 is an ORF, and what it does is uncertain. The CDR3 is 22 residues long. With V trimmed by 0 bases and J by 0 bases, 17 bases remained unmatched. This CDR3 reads CASSQSRFRDRGHLVMNTEAFF. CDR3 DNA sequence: TGCGCCAGCAGTCAATCAAGGTTCCGGGACAGGGGGCATTTAGTCATGAACACTGAAGCTTTCTTT.

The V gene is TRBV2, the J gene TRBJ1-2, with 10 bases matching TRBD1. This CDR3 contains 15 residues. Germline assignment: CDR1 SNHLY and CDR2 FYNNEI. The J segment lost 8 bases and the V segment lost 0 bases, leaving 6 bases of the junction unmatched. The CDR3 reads CASSEASGDRGGYTF. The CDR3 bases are TGTGCCAGCAGTGAAGCGAGTGGGGACAGGGGCGGCTACACCTTC.

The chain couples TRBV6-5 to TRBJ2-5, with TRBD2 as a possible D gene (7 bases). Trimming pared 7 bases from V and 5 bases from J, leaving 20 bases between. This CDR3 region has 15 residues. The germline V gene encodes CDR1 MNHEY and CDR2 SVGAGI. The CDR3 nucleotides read TGTGCCAGCACCGAACGAGGGGGGGTAGGGGAGACCCAGTACTTC. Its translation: CASTERGGVGETQYF.

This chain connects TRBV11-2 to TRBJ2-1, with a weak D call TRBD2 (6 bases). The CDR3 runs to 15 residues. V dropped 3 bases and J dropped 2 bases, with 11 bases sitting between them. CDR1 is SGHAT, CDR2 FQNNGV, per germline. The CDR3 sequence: CASSFRRGTYNEQFF. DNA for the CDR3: TGTGCCAGCAGCTTTAGGAGGGGCACCTACAATGAGCAGTTCTTC.

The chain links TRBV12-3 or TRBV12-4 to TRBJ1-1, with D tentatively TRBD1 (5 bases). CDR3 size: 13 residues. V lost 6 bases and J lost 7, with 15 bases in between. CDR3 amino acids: CASSLQAGGEAFF. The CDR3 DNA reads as TGTGCCAGCAGCCTACAGGCCGGCGGTGAAGCTTTCTTT.

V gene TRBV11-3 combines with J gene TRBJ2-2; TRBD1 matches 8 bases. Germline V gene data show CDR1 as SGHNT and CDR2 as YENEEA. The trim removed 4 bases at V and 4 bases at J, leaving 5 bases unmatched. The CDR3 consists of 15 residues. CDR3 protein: CASSSRDRFTGELFF. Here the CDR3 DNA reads TGTGCCAGCAGCTCCCGGGACAGGTTCACCGGGGAGCTGTTTTTT.

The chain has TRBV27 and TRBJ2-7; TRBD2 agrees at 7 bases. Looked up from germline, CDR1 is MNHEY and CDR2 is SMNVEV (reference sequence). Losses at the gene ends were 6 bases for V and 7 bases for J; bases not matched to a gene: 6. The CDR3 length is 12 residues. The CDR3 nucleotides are TGTGCCAGCAGCACTGAAGCGGGAGAGCAGTACTTC. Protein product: CASSTEAGEQYF.

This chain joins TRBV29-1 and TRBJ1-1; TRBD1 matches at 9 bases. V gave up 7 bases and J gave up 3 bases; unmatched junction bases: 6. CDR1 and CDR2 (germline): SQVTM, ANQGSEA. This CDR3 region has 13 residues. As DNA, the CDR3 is TGCAGCGCCGAGACAGGGGGGTACACTGAAGCTTTCTTT. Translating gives CSAETGGYTEAFF.

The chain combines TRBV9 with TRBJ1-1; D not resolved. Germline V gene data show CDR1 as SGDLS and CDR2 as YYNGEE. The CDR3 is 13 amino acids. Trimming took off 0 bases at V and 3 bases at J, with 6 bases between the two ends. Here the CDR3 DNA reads TGTGCCAGCAGCGTAGTCTACGACACTGAAGCTTTCTTT. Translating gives CASSVVYDTEAFF.

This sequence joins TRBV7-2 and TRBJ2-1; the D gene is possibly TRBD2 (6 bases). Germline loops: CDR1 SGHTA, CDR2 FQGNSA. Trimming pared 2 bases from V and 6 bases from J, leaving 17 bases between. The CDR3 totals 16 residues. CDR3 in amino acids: CASSLIVGGASNEQFF. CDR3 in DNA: TGTGCCAGCAGCTTAATCGTCGGGGGAGCCTCCAATGAGCAGTTCTTC.

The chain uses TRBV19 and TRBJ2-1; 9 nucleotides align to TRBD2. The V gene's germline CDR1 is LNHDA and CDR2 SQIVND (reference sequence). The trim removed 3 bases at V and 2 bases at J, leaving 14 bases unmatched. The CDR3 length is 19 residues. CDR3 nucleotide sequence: TGTGCCAGTAGTATGATGGCGGGAGGGCCGAGTACGGCCTACAATGAGCAGTTCTTC. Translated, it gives CASSMMAGGPSTAYNEQFF.

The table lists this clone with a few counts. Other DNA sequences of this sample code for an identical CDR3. The CDR3 DNA sequence: TGTGCCAGCAGCTCGAGGGGGAACTATGGCTACACCTTC. Translating gives CASSSRGNYGYTF. The J gene is TRBJ1-2, the V gene TRBV5-4; possibly TRBD1 for D (6 bases). The CDR3 has 13 residues. Trimming took off 3 bases at V and 2 bases at J, with 8 bases between the two ends. The germline gives CDR1 SGHNT, CDR2 YYREEE (reference sequence).

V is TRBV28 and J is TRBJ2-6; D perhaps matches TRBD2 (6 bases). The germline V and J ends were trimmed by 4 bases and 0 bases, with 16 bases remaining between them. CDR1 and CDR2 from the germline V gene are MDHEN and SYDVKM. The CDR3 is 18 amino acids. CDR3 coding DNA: TGTGCCAGCAGTTCCTCAGGGAGGACTCCCTCTGGGGCCAACGTCCTGACTTTC. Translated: CASSSSGRTPSGANVLTF.

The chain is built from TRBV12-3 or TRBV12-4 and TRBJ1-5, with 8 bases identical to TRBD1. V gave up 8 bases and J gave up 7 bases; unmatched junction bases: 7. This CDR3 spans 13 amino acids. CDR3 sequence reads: CASLDRGGQPQHF. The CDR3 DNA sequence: TGTGCCAGCCTCGACAGGGGCGGGCAGCCCCAGCATTTT.

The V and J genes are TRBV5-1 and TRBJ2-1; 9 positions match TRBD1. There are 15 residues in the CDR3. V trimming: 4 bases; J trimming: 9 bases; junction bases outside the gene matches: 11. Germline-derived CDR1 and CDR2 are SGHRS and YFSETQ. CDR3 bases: TGCGCCAGCAGCACCCGCGCCGGGACAGGGCGTGAGCAGTTCTTC. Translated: CASSTRAGTGREQFF.

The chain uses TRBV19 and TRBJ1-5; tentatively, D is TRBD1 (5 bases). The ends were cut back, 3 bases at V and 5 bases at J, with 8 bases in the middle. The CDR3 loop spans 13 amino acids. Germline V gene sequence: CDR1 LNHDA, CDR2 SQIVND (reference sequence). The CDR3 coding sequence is TGTGCCAGTAGTATTTCGGGGGATCAGCCCCAGCATTTT. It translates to CASSISGDQPQHF.

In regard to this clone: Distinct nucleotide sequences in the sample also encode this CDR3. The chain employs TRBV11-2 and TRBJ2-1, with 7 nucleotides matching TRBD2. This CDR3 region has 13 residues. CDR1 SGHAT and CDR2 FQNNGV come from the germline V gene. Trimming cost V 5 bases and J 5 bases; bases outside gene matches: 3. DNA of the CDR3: TGTGCCAGCAGCCTAGCGGTAAACAATGAGCAGTTCTTC. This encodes CASSLAVNNEQFF.

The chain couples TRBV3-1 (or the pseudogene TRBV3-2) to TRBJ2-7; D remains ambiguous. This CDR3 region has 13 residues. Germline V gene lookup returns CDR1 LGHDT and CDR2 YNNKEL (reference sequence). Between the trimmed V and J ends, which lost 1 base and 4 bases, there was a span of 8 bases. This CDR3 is CASSQVVGYEQYF. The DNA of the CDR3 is TGTGCCAGCAGCCAAGTAGTCGGGTACGAGCAGTACTTC.

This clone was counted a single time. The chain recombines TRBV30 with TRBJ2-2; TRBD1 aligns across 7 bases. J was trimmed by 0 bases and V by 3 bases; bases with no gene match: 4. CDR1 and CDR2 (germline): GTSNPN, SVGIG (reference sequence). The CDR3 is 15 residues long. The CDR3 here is CAWRPGTANTGELFF. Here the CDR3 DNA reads TGTGCCTGGAGGCCCGGGACAGCGAACACCGGGGAGCTGTTTTTT. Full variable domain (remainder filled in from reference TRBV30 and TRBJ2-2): SQTIHQWPATLVQPVGSPLSLECTVEGTSNPNLYWYRQAAGRGLQLLFYSVGIGQISSEVPQNLSASRPQDRQFILSSKKLLLSDSGFYLCAWRPGTANTGELFFGEGSRLTVL.

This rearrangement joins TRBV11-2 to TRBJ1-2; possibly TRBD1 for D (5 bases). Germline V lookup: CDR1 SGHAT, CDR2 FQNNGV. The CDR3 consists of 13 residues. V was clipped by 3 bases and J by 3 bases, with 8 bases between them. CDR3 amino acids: CASSFQGHYGYTF. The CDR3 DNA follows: TGTGCCAGCAGCTTCCAGGGCCACTATGGCTACACCTTC.